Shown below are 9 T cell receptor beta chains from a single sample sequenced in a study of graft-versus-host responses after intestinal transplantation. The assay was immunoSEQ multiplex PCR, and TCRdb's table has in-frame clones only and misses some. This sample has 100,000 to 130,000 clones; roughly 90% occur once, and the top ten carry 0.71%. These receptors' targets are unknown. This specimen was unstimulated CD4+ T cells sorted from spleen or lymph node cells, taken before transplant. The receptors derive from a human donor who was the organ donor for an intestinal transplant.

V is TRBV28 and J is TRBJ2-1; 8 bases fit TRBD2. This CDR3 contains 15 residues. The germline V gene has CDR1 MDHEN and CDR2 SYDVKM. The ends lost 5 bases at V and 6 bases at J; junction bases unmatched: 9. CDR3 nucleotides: TGTGCCAGCAGTACTAGCGGAAGCCCACCCAATGAGCAGTTCTTC. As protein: CASSTSGSPPNEQFF.

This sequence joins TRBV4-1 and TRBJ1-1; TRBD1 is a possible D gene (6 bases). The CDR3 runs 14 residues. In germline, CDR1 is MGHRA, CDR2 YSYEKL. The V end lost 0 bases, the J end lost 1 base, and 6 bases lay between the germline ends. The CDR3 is CASSQETGNTEAFF. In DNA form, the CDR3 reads TGCGCCAGCAGCCAAGAGACAGGGAACACTGAAGCTTTCTTT.

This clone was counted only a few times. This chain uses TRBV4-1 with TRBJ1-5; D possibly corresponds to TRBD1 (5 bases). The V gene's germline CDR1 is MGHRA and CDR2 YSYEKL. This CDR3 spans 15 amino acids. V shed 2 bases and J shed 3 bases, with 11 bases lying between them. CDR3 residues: CASSQRGFDNQPQHF. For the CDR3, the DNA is TGCGCCAGCAGCCAAAGGGGATTCGACAATCAGCCCCAGCATTTT.

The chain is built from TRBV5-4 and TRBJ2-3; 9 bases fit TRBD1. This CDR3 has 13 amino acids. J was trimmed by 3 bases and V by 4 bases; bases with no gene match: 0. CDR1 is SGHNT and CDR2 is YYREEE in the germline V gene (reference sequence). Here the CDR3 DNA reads TGTGCCAGCAGCGGACAGGGGACAGATACGCAGTATTTT. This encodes CASSGQGTDTQYF.

In DNA, the CDR3 is TGCGCCAGCAGCCTGGGGGCCAACGTCCTGACTTTC. Amino acids: CASSLGANVLTF. V and J are TRBV4-1 and TRBJ2-6; D unclear. Germline V gene sequence: CDR1 MGHRA, CDR2 YSYEKL. This CDR3 spans 12 amino acids. V dropped 4 bases and J dropped 4 bases, with 2 bases sitting between them.

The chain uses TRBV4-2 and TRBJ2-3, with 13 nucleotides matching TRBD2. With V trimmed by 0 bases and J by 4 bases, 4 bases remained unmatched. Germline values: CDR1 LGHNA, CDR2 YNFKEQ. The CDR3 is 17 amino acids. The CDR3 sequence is CASSQDRGTSGADTQYF. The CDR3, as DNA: TGTGCCAGCAGCCAAGACCGCGGGACTAGCGGGGCAGATACGCAGTATTTT.

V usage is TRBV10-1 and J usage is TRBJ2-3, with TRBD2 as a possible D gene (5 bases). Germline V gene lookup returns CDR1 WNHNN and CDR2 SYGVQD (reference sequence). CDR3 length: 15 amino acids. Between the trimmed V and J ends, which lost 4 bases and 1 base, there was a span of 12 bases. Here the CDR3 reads CASSARRSGTDTQYF. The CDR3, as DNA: TGCGCCAGCAGTGCAAGGAGGAGCGGCACAGATACGCAGTATTTT.

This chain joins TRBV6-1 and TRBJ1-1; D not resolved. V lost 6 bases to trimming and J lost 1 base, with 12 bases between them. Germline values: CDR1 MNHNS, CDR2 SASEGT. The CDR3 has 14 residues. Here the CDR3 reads CASSRLNSNTEAFF. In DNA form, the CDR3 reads TGTGCCAGCAGCAGGCTTAATTCGAACACTGAAGCTTTCTTT.

In DNA form, the CDR3 reads TGTGCCATCAGTAGACAGGGGAAAAACACCGGGGAGCTGTTTTTT. This encodes CAISRQGKNTGELFF. This chain links TRBV10-3 with TRBJ2-2; 8 bases are a match to TRBD1. Germline CDR1 and CDR2: ENHRY and SYGVKD. Trimming at V came to 5 bases and at J to 2 bases, leaving 4 bases not matched to a gene. The length of the CDR3 is 15 residues.